The rows below give T cell receptor beta chains drawn from one sample of a study of post-analysis software for immune sequencing data. MiXCR was run by TCRdb on the PCR reads, yielding one entry per CDR3 protein. The data contain about 460,000 distinct CDR3 sequences, roughly 45% of them seen just once; the ten biggest clones take up 9.5% to 13%. Sequences were obtained from blood. These TCRs come from a girl between 5 and 17 years old with multiple sclerosis. Each CDR3 is given without its conserved first and last residue.

TRBJ2-1 | 14 | TRBV7-9 | ASATLAGVSYNEQF
TRBJ2-3 | 12 | TRBV4-1 | ASSSGRSTDTQY
TRBJ1-2 | 11 | TRBV12-3/TRBV12-4 | ASTFRQHYGYT
TRBJ2-7 | 13 | TRBV5-1 | ASSNRQGAHYEQY
TRBJ2-7 | 11 | TRBV18 | ASSFAPTYEQY
TRBJ2-1 | 14 | TRBV11-2 | ASSPAPGSSYNEQF
TRBJ2-5 | 12 | TRBV27 | ASSQTAYQETQY
TRBJ2-1 | 12 | TRBV20-1 | SARTLAGPNEQF
TRBJ2-3 | 12 | TRBV28 | ASIPQGVTDTQY
TRBJ2-1 | 11 | TRBV28 | ASRSPVTNEQF
TRBJ1-5 | 12 | TRBV2 | ASSEQLSNQPQH
TRBJ2-3 | 12 | TRBV28 | ASNPSGRTDTQY
TRBJ2-5 | 12 | TRBV28 | ASNPGHQDRTQY
TRBJ2-4 | 12 | TRBV14 | ASSQEKAWDIQY
TRBJ2-1 | 10 | TRBV20-1 | SALRLYNEQF
TRBJ2-3 | 16 | TRBV5-1 | ASSFWAPGTGEADTQY
TRBJ2-7 | 11 | TRBV29-1 | SVEKGVAHEQY
- | 12 | TRBV4-2 | ASSQEMSYDIQY
TRBJ2-7 | 10 | TRBV29-1 | SVRGLYVEQY
TRBJ2-5 | 11 | TRBV29-1 | SGVGRDGETQY
TRBJ2-1 | 14 | TRBV25-1 | ASSELETSGYNEQF
TRBJ1-5 | 12 | TRBV12-3/TRBV12-4 | ASSFTSGDQPQH
TRBJ1-4 | 13 | TRBV27 | ASSASTGLNEKLF
TRBJ2-7 | 16 | TRBV4-1 | ASSQDVAGGHLPPEQY
TRBJ1-3 | 15 | TRBV11-2 | ASSLGRDRRTGNTIY
TRBJ2-5 | 14 | TRBV18 | ASSSEPGQGSKTQY
TRBJ1-1 | 16 | TRBV5-8 | ASSLPESGGPTNTEAF
TRBJ2-7 | 13 | TRBV4-3 | ASSPQVAGSYEQY
TRBJ2-1 | 10 | TRBV7-2 | ATTSSYNEQF
TRBJ1-2 | 13 | TRBV7-9 | ASSHPGQGIFSYT
TRBJ1-2 | 10 | TRBV20-1 | SANRDSYDYT
TRBJ1-1 | 15 | TRBV4-1 | ASSQGRDRGMATEAF
TRBJ2-7 | 8 | TRBV20-1 | SAWAGEQY
TRBJ2-5 | 13 | TRBV6-5 | ASSLNSLRQETQY
TRBJ1-1 | 13 | TRBV5-4 | ASSSGTGRVTEAF
TRBJ2-5 | 14 | TRBV24-1 | ATSGFTSGTEETQY
TRBJ2-1 | 14 | TRBV29-1 | SVEGFTSGVYNEQF
TRBJ2-1 | 11 | TRBV7-3 | ASSFGQNNEQF
TRBJ2-7 | 12 | TRBV20-1 | SARTTGLSYEQY
TRBJ1-1 | 11 | TRBV20-1 | SAYTGGGTEAF
TRBJ1-5 | 14 | TRBV9 | ASSPHDRGVTQPQH
TRBJ1-1 | 14 | TRBV11-2 | ASSTRDPLSRTEAF
TRBJ2-3 | 11 | TRBV20-1 | SEQREGPLTQY
TRBJ2-7 | 12 | TRBV20-1 | SAKGPFGLYEQY
TRBJ2-1 | 11 | TRBV27 | ASRRLEYNEQF
TRBJ2-3 | 15 | TRBV7-2 | ASSSTGLAGASDTQY
TRBJ2-3 | 11 | TRBV5-1 | ATKTSGTDTQY
TRBJ2-5 | 14 | TRBV12-3/TRBV12-4 | ASSLVRDSKEETQY
- | 12 | TRBV7-2 | ASSLDRRSYEQY
TRBJ2-1 | 13 | TRBV20-1 | SAPRDYVDYNEQF
TRBJ2-5 | 12 | TRBV6-2/TRBV6-3 | ASHRGPNQETQY
TRBJ2-7 | 13 | TRBV28 | ASRGDRGLSYEQY
TRBJ1-2 | 13 | TRBV4-1 | ASSQPGDRVYGYT
TRBJ1-5 | 12 | TRBV6-1 | ASSQGAGGQPQH
TRBJ1-5 | 12 | TRBV24-1 | ATSDPGPNQPQH
TRBJ2-4 | 15 | TRBV5-1 | ASSGDLGPEAKNIQC
TRBJ2-5 | 13 | TRBV28 | ASSPAVRVGETQY
TRBJ2-1 | 12 | TRBV4-3 | ASSQDGGHNEQF
TRBJ2-4 | 14 | TRBV29-1 | SVEGVSQVAKNIQY
TRBJ2-7 | 12 | TRBV10-2 | ASIRGQGAYEQY